This T cell receptor beta chain was sequenced during a study of T cells in Graves' hyperthyroidism and ophthalmopathy. Subjects aged 18 to 65 presented with newly diagnosed hyperthyroidism of less than 2 months' duration. This clonotype was seen ten or more times. Germline-derived CDR1 and CDR2 are SGHAT and FQNNGV. Trimming took 5 bases from V and 5 from J, leaving 15 bases between them. The CDR3 totals 14 residues. Amplification of TCR beta CDR3 regions was performed using RNA transcripts as template. The HTBI set primed first-round TCR CDR3 RT-PCR. MiXCR was run by TCRdb on the multiplex PCR reads, yielding one entry per CDR3 protein. The table has over 700,000 distinct CDR3 sequences, roughly a sixth seen once; the top ten hold approximately 15%.

What was sequenced was blood. The rearrangement links TRBV11-2 to TRBJ1-1; D is ambiguous. The receptor comes from a woman in her fifties or sixties with Graves' hyperthyroidism that later progressed to Graves' ophthalmopathy. The CDR3 reads CASSPLLGFTEAFF. In DNA form, the CDR3 reads TGTGCCAGCAGCCCATTGCTTGGGTTTACTGAAGCTTTCTTT.